The text below deals with one T cell receptor beta chain. These data belong to a study of blood T cell repertoires in COVID-19. Assay: immunoSEQ multiplex PCR; the TCRdb copy retains only in-frame clones and omits some. The profile shows about 430,000 clones, over 75% of them singletons. CDR1 is LNHNV, CDR2 YYDKDF, per germline (reference sequence). The CDR3 contains 13 residues. Trimming shortened V by 5 bases and J by 8 bases, and 12 bases separated the two germline ends. This chain joins TRBV15 and TRBJ1-4, with D hard to call. Sequencing used PBMCs or T cells enriched from blood (not recorded which). The TCR originated in a young man who had recovered from COVID-19. CDR3 protein: CATSLQHTEKLFF. DNA for the CDR3: TGTGCCACCAGCCTACAGCATACGGAAAAACTGTTTTTT.